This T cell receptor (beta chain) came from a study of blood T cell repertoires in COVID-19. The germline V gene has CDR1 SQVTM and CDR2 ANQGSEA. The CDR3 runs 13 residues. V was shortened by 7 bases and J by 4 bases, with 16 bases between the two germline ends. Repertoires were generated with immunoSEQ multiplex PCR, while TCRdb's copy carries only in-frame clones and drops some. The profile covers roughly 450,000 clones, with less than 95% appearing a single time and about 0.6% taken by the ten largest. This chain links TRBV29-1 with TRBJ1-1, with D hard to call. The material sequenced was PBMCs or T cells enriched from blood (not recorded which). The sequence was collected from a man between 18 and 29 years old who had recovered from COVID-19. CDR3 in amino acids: CSAYRKEGTEAFF. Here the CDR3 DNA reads TGCAGCGCTTACCGAAAGGAGGGCACTGAAGCTTTCTTT. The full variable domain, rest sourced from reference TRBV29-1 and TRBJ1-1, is SAVISQKPSRDICQRGTSLTIQCQVDSQVTMMFWYRQQPGQSLTLIATANQGSEATYESGFVIDKFPISRPNLTFSTLTVSNMSPEDSSIYLCSAYRKEGTEAFFGQGTRLTVV.